The 25 T cell receptor beta chains below come from one sample, sequenced in a study of long-term antiretroviral therapy in people with HIV. An immunoSEQ assay, version v3.0, was performed at survey level. Profiling relied on immunoSEQ multiplex PCR, and the TCRdb table lists in-frame clones only, not all of them. The table shows about 33,000 clones, with less than 98% occurring only once. This specimen consisted of unsorted PBMCs, obtained 6.9 years after starting antiretroviral therapy. The receptor source for this set is a man aged 25-45 years with HIV.

The J gene is TRBJ2-5, the V gene TRBV7-9; TRBD1 matches 9 bases. With V trimmed by 5 bases and J by 5 bases, 9 bases remained unmatched. Germline V gene data show CDR1 as SEHNR and CDR2 as FQNEAQ (reference sequence). The CDR3 is made up of 15 amino acids. DNA for the CDR3: TGTGCCAGCAGCCCCAACAGGGGGCGCGTGGAGACCCAGTACTTC. It yields the protein CASSPNRGRVETQYF.

As for this clone: One end of the junction fails to match germline, which may point to a read error. The chain combines TRBV7-9 with TRBJ2-7; 9 bases match TRBD1. Per the germline V gene, CDR1 is SEHNR and CDR2 is FQNEAQ (reference sequence). This CDR3 is built from 15 residues. The CDR3 nucleotides read TGTGCCAGCATCTTAGGGACAGGGACCTCCTACGAGCAGTACTTC. Translated, it gives CASILGTGTSYEQYF.

The sample holds one count of this clone. The V and J genes are TRBV7-2 and TRBJ1-1; 8 positions match TRBD1. With 3 bases clipped from V and 1 base from J, the junction kept 10 bases outside the gene matches. CDR3 length: 17 amino acids. CDR1 is SGHTA, CDR2 FQGNSA, per germline. The CDR3 region has the DNA TGTGCCAGCAGCTTCCCAGGGGGCGCAAGCTGGAACACTGAAGCTTTCTTT. The encoded protein is CASSFPGGASWNTEAFF.

V and J are TRBV5-5 and TRBJ2-6, with D possibly being TRBD1 (6 bases). Germline V CDR1 and CDR2: SGHKS, YYEKEE (reference sequence). This CDR3 contains 15 residues. V was clipped by 4 bases and J by 4 bases, with 12 bases between them. This chain's CDR3 is CASSHPGVGANVLTF. The CDR3 nucleotides are TGTGCCAGCAGCCACCCAGGGGTCGGGGCCAACGTCCTGACTTTC.

The chain has TRBV29-1 and TRBJ2-3; D is possibly TRBD1 or TRBD2 (6 bases each). The germline V and J ends were trimmed by 5 bases and 6 bases, with 15 bases remaining between them. Germline V CDR1 and CDR2: SQVTM, ANQGSEA. The CDR3 contains 13 residues. This CDR3 is CSVRGRTADTQYF. In nucleotides, the CDR3 is TGCAGCGTTAGGGGGAGGACGGCGGATACGCAGTATTTT.

The chain couples TRBV5-1 to TRBJ2-5; TRBD2 is a possible D gene (5 bases). The CDR3 runs to 14 residues. The ends were cut back, 0 bases at V and 5 bases at J, with 11 bases in the middle. Germline V gives CDR1 SGHRS, CDR2 YFSETQ. The CDR3 coding sequence is TGCGCCAGCAGCTTGGAAGGAGGAGGTGAGACCCAGTACTTC. This gives the protein CASSLEGGGETQYF. The variable domain in full, completed from reference TRBV5-1 and TRBJ2-5, reads KAGVTQTPRYLIKTRGQQVTLSCSPISGHRSVSWYQQTPGQGLQFLFEYFSETQRNKGNFPGRFSGRQFSNSRSEMNVSTLELGDSALYLCASSLEGGGETQYFGPGTRLLVL.

This CDR3 reads CASSQEGSRTDTQYF. DNA of the CDR3: TGCGCCAGCAGCCAAGAGGGTAGTAGAACAGATACGCAGTATTTT. This rearrangement joins TRBV4-3 to TRBJ2-3, with D unclear. The CDR3 is 15 residues long. Germline CDR1 is LGHNA and CDR2 is YSLEER. V was trimmed by 0 bases and J by 3 bases, leaving 10 bases between them.

For the CDR3, the DNA is TGCGCCAGCAGCCACAAAAGTAGTGGGAGTTGGTCCTACAATGAGCAGTTCTTC. Translation gives CASSHKSSGSWSYNEQFF. The chain uses TRBV4-1 and TRBJ2-1, with D possibly TRBD2 on 5 matching bases. Germline assignment: CDR1 MGHRA and CDR2 YSYEKL. V was clipped by 3 bases and J by 1 base, with 19 bases between them. This CDR3 region has 18 residues.

This clone was observed a single time. J is TRBJ2-7 and V is TRBV5-1; 7 nucleotides agree with TRBD2. The CDR3 runs to 13 residues. V shed 10 bases and J 6 bases; nucleotides not matched to a gene: 13. The germline gives CDR1 SGHRS, CDR2 YFSETQ. The CDR3: CAGATRELLEQYF. In nucleotides, the CDR3 is TGCGCCGGAGCCACGCGGGAGCTCCTCGAGCAGTACTTC.

V is TRBV9 and J is TRBJ1-1; D possibly corresponds to TRBD1 (5 bases). The CDR3 extends over 14 amino acids. Germline lookup yields CDR1 SGDLS and CDR2 YYNGEE. V lost 0 bases and J lost 6, with 12 bases in between. Here the CDR3 DNA reads TGTGCCAGCAGCGTAGAGGCAGGGCGATCTGAAGCTTTCTTT. This translates into CASSVEAGRSEAFF.

The chain joins TRBV19 to TRBJ2-1; 10 bases line up with TRBD2. The V segment lost 7 bases and the J segment 5 bases; nucleotides outside the gene matches: 14. The CDR3 has 17 residues. CDR1 and CDR2 (germline): LNHDA, SQIVND (reference sequence). The CDR3 nucleotides are TGTGCCAGTAATCAAAACAGCGGGGGGGTCGCCAACAATGAGCAGTTCTTC. Protein product: CASNQNSGGVANNEQFF.

This chain links TRBV27 with TRBJ2-1, with 9 bases lining up with TRBD2. The trim removed 5 bases at V and 6 bases at J, leaving 11 bases unmatched. The germline CDR1 and CDR2 sequences are MNHEY and SMNVEV (reference sequence). The CDR3 loop spans 16 amino acids. The chain's CDR3 is CASSTLSGSDGNEQFF. The CDR3 DNA follows: TGTGCCAGCAGTACCCTTAGCGGGAGTGACGGCAATGAGCAGTTCTTC.

The CDR3 nucleotides are TGCAGCGTTGGGGTCCGGTCTGGGGCCAACGTCCTGACTTTC. This codes for CSVGVRSGANVLTF. The J gene is TRBJ2-6, the V gene TRBV29-1, with no clear D. V was pared by 4 bases and J by 1 base, with 8 bases between. This CDR3 contains 14 residues. The germline V gene encodes CDR1 SQVTM and CDR2 ANQGSEA. Together with reference TRBV29-1 and TRBJ2-6, the CDR3 gives the full variable domain: SAVISQKPSRDICQRGTSLTIQCQVDSQVTMMFWYRQQPGQSLTLIATANQGSEATYESGFVIDKFPISRPNLTFSTLTVSNMSPEDSSIYLCSVGVRSGANVLTFGAGSRLTVL.

The CDR3 DNA is TGTGCCAGCAGCGTACGGCCGAACACTGAAGCTTTCTTT. Translated, it gives CASSVRPNTEAFF. The chain is built from TRBV9 and TRBJ1-1; D not certain. The germline CDR1 and CDR2 sequences are SGDLS and YYNGEE. The V gene lost 1 base and the J gene lost 1 base, with 5 bases spanning the gap. The CDR3 loop spans 13 amino acids.

The chain carries TRBV7-6 and TRBJ1-5; TRBD1 matches 10 bases. This CDR3 spans 15 amino acids. Germline assignment: CDR1 SGHVS and CDR2 FNYEAQ. Trimming took 5 bases from V and 5 from J; bases not matched to a gene: 6. The DNA for the CDR3 is TGTGCCAGCAGCCTGGGACAGGGGAGTCATCAGCCCCAGCATTTT. Protein sequence: CASSLGQGSHQPQHF.

The chain has TRBV4-2 and TRBJ2-1, with D maybe TRBD1 (6 bases). Trimming took 1 base from V and 1 from J, leaving 14 bases between them. Germline-derived CDR1 and CDR2 are LGHNA and YNFKEQ. The CDR3 totals 17 residues. CDR3 amino acids: CASSQADRQLSYNEQFF. CDR3 in DNA: TGTGCCAGCAGCCAAGCCGACAGGCAACTATCCTACAATGAGCAGTTCTTC.

The rearrangement joins TRBV19 to TRBJ2-6, with TRBD2 matching 12 bases. The germline V gene has CDR1 LNHDA and CDR2 SQIVND (reference sequence). This CDR3 has 20 amino acids. The trim removed 9 bases at V and 2 bases at J, leaving 17 bases unmatched. The DNA of the CDR3 is TGTGCCAGCAAAAAAAGTCGACTAGCGGGAGCATTCCCTGGGGCCAACGTCCTGACTTTC. Residues: CASKKSRLAGAFPGANVLTF. The full variable domain, rest sourced from reference TRBV19 and TRBJ2-6, is DGGITQSPKYLFRKEGQNVTLSCEQNLNHDAMYWYRQDPGQGLRLIYYSQIVNDFQKGDIAEGYSVSREKKESFPLTVTSAQKNPTAFYLCASKKSRLAGAFPGANVLTFGAGSRLTVL.

The rearrangement links TRBV19 to TRBJ2-1, with 7 bases matching TRBD2. CDR1 is LNHDA and CDR2 is SQIVND in the germline V gene (reference sequence). J was trimmed by 1 base and V by 4 bases; bases with no gene match: 4. This CDR3 has 15 amino acids. The CDR3, as DNA: TGTGCCAGTAGTACTCCTAGCGGTTCCTACAATGAGCAGTTCTTC. It translates to CASSTPSGSYNEQFF.

V is TRBV13 and J is TRBJ2-7, with D possibly matching TRBD2 (5 bases). V was clipped by 0 bases and J by 2 bases, with 11 bases between them. The CDR3 spans 15 residues. Germline lookup yields CDR1 PRHDT and CDR2 FYEKMQ (reference sequence). This CDR3 reads CASSLGLGETYEQYF. In DNA, the CDR3 is TGTGCCAGCAGCTTAGGCCTGGGAGAGACCTACGAGCAGTACTTC.

This clone was counted a single time. The chain has TRBV27 and TRBJ2-7, with a tentative D call TRBD1 (6 bases). Germline assignment: CDR1 MNHEY and CDR2 SMNVEV (reference sequence). The CDR3 is 14 residues long. V was clipped by 7 bases and J by 4 bases, with 17 bases between them. In DNA, the CDR3 is TGTGCCAGCAAAAGGGTAGGGGGATTATACGAGCAGTACTTC. This gives the protein CASKRVGGLYEQYF.

J is TRBJ1-1 and V is TRBV4-1; D not resolved. CDR1 MGHRA and CDR2 YSYEKL come from the germline V gene. The CDR3 loop spans 12 amino acids. V was shortened by 4 bases and J by 0 bases, with 3 bases between the two germline ends. The CDR3 region is CASSRVNTEAFF. Written as DNA, the CDR3 is TGCGCCAGCAGCCGGGTGAACACTGAAGCTTTCTTT.

The chain carries TRBV7-9 and TRBJ1-1; weak D call: TRBD1 (5 bases). The CDR3 runs to 13 residues. CDR1 and CDR2 from the germline V gene are SEHNR and FQNEAQ (reference sequence). The V end was cut by 2 bases, the J end by 3 bases, with 7 bases between. The CDR3 DNA sequence: TGTGCCAGCAGCTTATTAGGGGACACTGAAGCTTTCTTT. As protein: CASSLLGDTEAFF.

The genes are TRBV28 and TRBJ1-2, with no clear D. The CDR3 contains 11 residues. Germline V CDR1 and CDR2: MDHEN, SYDVKM. V gave up 6 bases and J gave up 6 bases, with 8 bases separating them. In nucleotides, the CDR3 is TGTGCCAGCAGGCTAGAGCATGGCTACACCTTC. This gives the protein CASRLEHGYTF.

The rearrangement uses TRBV6-5 and TRBJ1-2; no reliable D call. With 0 bases removed from V and 3 bases from J, the gap between germline ends came to 8 bases. Germline lookup yields CDR1 MNHEY and CDR2 SVGAGI. The length of the CDR3 is 14 residues. CDR3 region: CASSYSINDYGYTF. The CDR3 bases are TGTGCCAGCAGTTACTCGATCAATGACTATGGCTACACCTTC.

This chain connects TRBV29-1 to TRBJ2-4; D is possibly TRBD2 (5 bases). V lost 4 bases and J 3 bases, leaving 7 bases between the germline ends. Germline loops: CDR1 SQVTM, CDR2 ANQGSEA. The CDR3 extends over 12 amino acids. The CDR3 DNA sequence: TGCAGCGTTGTTACTAGCAAAAACATTCAGTACTTC. It specifies CSVVTSKNIQYF.